A single sample is the source of the 2 T cell receptor beta chains below, sequenced in a study of blood T cell repertoires in COVID-19 (dated by TCRdb to between 2020 and 2021). Library preparation employed the immunoSEQ multiplex PCR assay. In its TCRdb copy, this immuneACCESS table keeps in-frame sequences only and misses some clones. Where compared with another copy, unresolved V genes explain less than half of these, and the others have no known cause. The sample table holds 130,000 or so clones, of which approximately 88% were seen once. The top ten clones comprise roughly a sixth of the sample. Input material: peripheral blood. The receptors come from a woman of 80 years or more with acute or convalescent COVID-19.

The V gene is TRBV19, the J gene TRBJ1-1, with D possibly matching TRBD1 (6 bases). The CDR3 is 14 amino acids. Looked up from germline, CDR1 is LNHDA and CDR2 is SQIVND (reference sequence). V was cut by 7 bases and J by 0 bases, with 12 bases left in between. CDR3 sequence (DNA): TGTGCCAGTAATCCGACAGGCATGAACACTGAAGCTTTCTTT. Its protein is CASNPTGMNTEAFF.

The chain combines TRBV19 with TRBJ2-1; the D gene is possibly TRBD2 (5 bases). V was clipped by 5 bases and J by 6 bases, with 14 bases between them. The germline gives CDR1 LNHDA, CDR2 SQIVND (reference sequence). The CDR3 loop spans 14 amino acids. The CDR3 bases are TGTGCCAGTAGTCTGCTAGCAAACTCCAATGAGCAGTTCTTC. It specifies CASSLLANSNEQFF.